Below, 26 T cell receptor beta chains from the same sample are listed, as sequenced in a study of blood T cell repertoires in COVID-19. Some clones are missing from TCRdb's copy, which holds only in-frame ones; the method was immunoSEQ multiplex PCR. This table holds 60,000 to 75,000 clones, 87% found once. Sequenced sample: peripheral blood. These receptors were collected from a man aged 45-60 years with active COVID-19.

The gene calls are TRBV7-9 and TRBJ2-1; 14 bases are shared with TRBD2. Germline-derived CDR1 and CDR2 are SEHNR and FQNEAQ (reference sequence). The CDR3 extends over 16 amino acids. The trim removed 4 bases at V and 7 bases at J, leaving 6 bases unmatched. The CDR3 region has the DNA TGTGCCAGCAGCTCATCCCGGACTAGCGGGGGGAATGAGCAGTTCTTC. It translates to CASSSSRTSGGNEQFF.

The chain recombines TRBV6-5 with TRBJ2-3, with TRBD1 matching over 9 bases. Germline V gives CDR1 MNHEY, CDR2 SVGAGI. The CDR3 sequence is 14 residues long. The V gene end was trimmed by 6 bases and the J gene end by 3 bases; junction bases not matched to a gene: 4. The CDR3 loop reads CASRRQGGTDTQYF. The CDR3 nucleotides are TGTGCCAGCAGGCGACAGGGGGGGACAGATACGCAGTATTTT.

The chain uses TRBV18 and TRBJ1-1; D unclear. Germline assignment: CDR1 KGHSH and CDR2 LQKENI. Between the trimmed V and J ends, which lost 5 bases and 11 bases, there was a span of 18 bases. This CDR3 is 13 amino acids long. Here the CDR3 reads CASSSSDSRGAFF. The CDR3 nucleotides are TGTGCCAGCTCATCGTCTGACTCACGTGGGGCTTTCTTT.

This clone is a singleton in its sample. V is TRBV6-2 or TRBV6-3 and J is TRBJ2-3, with 12 bases matching TRBD2. Trimming at V came to 5 bases and at J to 2 bases, leaving 5 bases not matched to a gene. There are 16 residues in the CDR3. Per the germline V gene, CDR1 is MNHEY and CDR2 is SVGEGT. The CDR3 DNA reads as TGTGCCAGCAGTCGACTAGCGGGAGTGGTCACAGATACGCAGTATTTT. As protein: CASSRLAGVVTDTQYF.

The gene calls are TRBV28 and TRBJ2-4; D remains unclear. CDR1 and CDR2 (germline): MDHEN, SYDVKM. This CDR3 has 16 amino acids. V lost 6 bases and J 1 base, leaving 16 bases between the germline ends. CDR3 DNA: TGTGCCAGCAGCGCGCCTGGGTCCGGGGCCAAAAACATTCAGTACTTC. Amino acid sequence: CASSAPGSGAKNIQYF.

This sequence joins TRBV7-9 and TRBJ1-5; D not resolved. The CDR3 has 13 residues. Germline-derived CDR1 and CDR2 are SEHNR and FQNEAQ (reference sequence). Trimming took 5 bases from V and 0 from J, leaving 5 bases between them. The CDR3 is CASSPLSNQPQHF. As DNA, the CDR3 is TGTGCCAGCAGCCCACTTAGCAATCAGCCCCAGCATTTT.

The rearrangement links TRBV6-1 to TRBJ1-3; D not resolved. V was cut by 2 bases and J by 2 bases, with 7 bases left in between. Germline values: CDR1 MNHNS, CDR2 SASEGT. The CDR3 has 14 residues. The CDR3: CASSEKSAGNTIYF. CDR3 DNA sequence: TGTGCCAGCAGTGAAAAGTCAGCTGGAAACACCATATATTTT.

This clone was observed a handful of times. The chain combines TRBV15 with TRBJ1-5; perhaps TRBD1 as D (5 bases). The CDR3 spans 15 residues. Trimming pared 1 base from V and 6 bases from J, leaving 13 bases between. Germline V gene lookup returns CDR1 LNHNV and CDR2 YYDKDF (reference sequence). In DNA, the CDR3 is TGTGCCACCAGCAGAGGGCTGGACACTGGTCAGCCCCAGCATTTT. Translated: CATSRGLDTGQPQHF.

This chain uses TRBV28 with TRBJ1-3, with D unclear. Germline V gene lookup returns CDR1 MDHEN and CDR2 SYDVKM. Trimming shortened V by 4 bases and J by 2 bases, and 3 bases separated the two germline ends. This CDR3 spans 12 amino acids. CDR3 nucleotide sequence: TGTGCCAGCAGTTCTCCTGGAAACACCATATATTTT. The encoded protein is CASSSPGNTIYF. Full variable domain (outside the CDR3, taken from reference TRBV28 and TRBJ1-3): DVKVTQSSRYLVKRTGEKVFLECVQDMDHENMFWYRQDPGLGLRLIYFSYDVKMKEKGDIPEGYSVSREKKERFSLILESASTNQTSMYLCASSSPGNTIYFGEGSWLTVV.

This clone was observed a handful of times. The V and J genes are TRBV7-3 and TRBJ2-2; 11 nucleotides line up with TRBD2. The CDR3 runs to 15 residues. The germline V gene encodes CDR1 SGHTA and CDR2 FQGTGA. Germline trimming cut 5 bases from V and 7 bases from J; bases unmatched to any gene: 6. CDR3 sequence reads: CASSVSGRANGELFF. In DNA form, the CDR3 reads TGTGCCAGCAGCGTTAGCGGGAGGGCGAACGGGGAGCTGTTTTTT.

The chain uses TRBV5-1 and TRBJ2-4; possibly TRBD1 for D (5 bases). CDR1 and CDR2 (germline): SGHRS, YFSETQ. The CDR3 totals 14 residues. The V end was cut by 0 bases, the J end by 6 bases, with 10 bases between. The CDR3 sequence is CASSLGQGGNIQYF. In DNA form, the CDR3 reads TGCGCCAGCAGCTTGGGGCAGGGTGGAAACATTCAGTACTTC. The full variable domain, with the rest looked up from reference TRBV5-1 and TRBJ2-4, is KAGVTQTPRYLIKTRGQQVTLSCSPISGHRSVSWYQQTPGQGLQFLFEYFSETQRNKGNFPGRFSGRQFSNSRSEMNVSTLELGDSALYLCASSLGQGGNIQYFGAGTRLSVL.

CDR3 sequence: CASSFTLGVKKNIQYF. CDR3 coding DNA: TGTGCCAGCAGTTTTACCCTCGGAGTCAAAAAAAACATTCAGTACTTC. The V and J genes are TRBV5-8 and TRBJ2-4; D remains ambiguous. CDR3 size: 16 residues. The V gene's germline CDR1 is SGHTS and CDR2 YDEGEE. Deletions cut 5 bases from V and 4 bases from J, with 19 bases between.

The chain combines TRBV9 with TRBJ2-3, with a weak D call TRBD2 (6 bases). The V and J ends lost 2 bases and 2 bases respectively, with 15 bases between them. This CDR3 spans 16 amino acids. The V gene's germline CDR1 is SGDLS and CDR2 YYNGEE. The CDR3 nucleotides are TGTGCCAGCAGCGTCTCTTCGGGAGTGCCCACAGATACGCAGTATTTT. The encoded protein is CASSVSSGVPTDTQYF.

The rearrangement joins TRBV9 to TRBJ2-5; 9 bases line up with TRBD2. Trimming removed 0 bases from V and 5 bases from J; junction bases left unmatched: 5. CDR3 length equals 15 residues. Looked up from germline, CDR1 is SGDLS and CDR2 is YYNGEE. The CDR3 bases are TGTGCCAGCAGCGTAGACGCGGGAGGGCTTGAGACCCAGTACTTC. It encodes CASSVDAGGLETQYF. The whole variable domain, filled in from reference TRBV9 and TRBJ2-5, reads DSGVTQTPKHLITATGQRVTLRCSPRSGDLSVYWYQQSLDQGLQFLIQYYNGEERAKGNILERFSAQQFPDLHSELNLSSLELGDSALYFCASSVDAGGLETQYFGPGTRLLVL.

In DNA form, the CDR3 reads TGTGCCAGCAGTTTATTTGGGGGACAGGGTCAACGGCCCCAGCATTTT. Protein sequence: CASSLFGGQGQRPQHF. This chain links TRBV28 with TRBJ1-5; 9 bases are a match to TRBD1. Trimming at V came to 1 base and at J to 9 bases, leaving 10 bases not matched to a gene. Per the germline V gene, CDR1 is MDHEN and CDR2 is SYDVKM. CDR3 length equals 16 residues.

The J gene is TRBJ2-7, the V gene TRBV28, with D perhaps matching TRBD2 (5 bases). V dropped 3 bases and J dropped 3 bases, with 9 bases sitting between them. Germline lookup yields CDR1 MDHEN and CDR2 SYDVKM. CDR3 length equals 13 residues. This CDR3 is CASSFEADYEQYF. The CDR3 DNA is TGTGCCAGCAGTTTTGAAGCGGACTACGAGCAGTACTTC.

The chain links TRBV6-6 to TRBJ2-3; maybe TRBD2 (5 bases). CDR3 length: 14 residues. Trimming removed 5 bases from V and 5 bases from J, with 14 bases in between. Germline-derived CDR1 and CDR2 are MNHNY and SVGAGI (reference sequence). The CDR3, as DNA: TGTGCCAGCAGTGGACTCATTTCCGAAGATACGCAGTATTTT. It encodes CASSGLISEDTQYF.

This chain uses TRBV28 with TRBJ1-2; D might be TRBD1 (5 bases). Germline CDR1 is MDHEN and CDR2 is SYDVKM. V was shortened by 2 bases and J by 0 bases, with 10 bases between the two germline ends. CDR3 length: 15 amino acids. The CDR3 sequence is CASSLAGLTNYGYTF. DNA of the CDR3: TGTGCCAGCAGTTTAGCGGGACTGACTAACTATGGCTACACCTTC.

This chain joins TRBV6-1 and TRBJ1-5, with D unresolved. This CDR3 is 15 amino acids long. V was pared by 1 base and J by 2 bases, with 9 bases between. CDR1 is MNHNS, CDR2 SASEGT, per germline. The CDR3 bases are TGTGCCAGCAGTGAAGAGTCAGGCCGCAATCAGCCCCAGCATTTT. Its protein product is CASSEESGRNQPQHF.

The chain links TRBV6-6 to TRBJ2-1; 7 nucleotides line up with TRBD1. V shed 4 bases, J shed 7 bases, and the junction held 4 bases outside the gene matches. CDR3 size: 13 residues. Germline CDR1 MNHNY, CDR2 SVGAGI (reference sequence). CDR3 DNA sequence: TGTGCCAGCAGTTCCCGACAGGGAAATGAGCAGTTCTTC. Protein product: CASSSRQGNEQFF.

This chain connects TRBV28 to TRBJ2-1; the match to TRBD2 covers 10 bases. The V and J ends lost 6 bases and 2 bases, in that order; junction bases with no gene match: 7. The CDR3 has 16 residues. CDR1 is MDHEN and CDR2 is SYDVKM in the germline V gene. CDR3 sequence: CASREPGLATYNEQFF. DNA of the CDR3: TGTGCCAGCAGAGAGCCGGGACTAGCGACCTACAATGAGCAGTTCTTC.

The chain uses TRBV19 and TRBJ1-2; D ambiguous. CDR1 and CDR2 from the germline V gene are LNHDA and SQIVND (reference sequence). CDR3 length equals 18 residues. The V end was cut by 1 base, the J end by 2 bases, with 20 bases between. Here the CDR3 DNA reads TGTGCCAGTAGTATAGGATGGGCGCGCCGAAGCCCCAACTATGGCTACACCTTC. Protein: CASSIGWARRSPNYGYTF.

J is TRBJ2-1 and V is TRBV19, with TRBD2 matching over 8 bases. Germline V CDR1 and CDR2: LNHDA, SQIVND (reference sequence). V was clipped by 1 base and J by 10 bases; unmatched bases: 21. This CDR3 region has 19 residues. CDR3 protein: CASSIGPPGGAGPLGEQFF. The CDR3, as DNA: TGTGCCAGTAGTATAGGCCCTCCGGGGGGGGCAGGCCCGCTCGGAGAGCAGTTCTTC.

V and J are TRBV11-2 and TRBJ2-7, with D unclear. There are 13 residues in the CDR3. Germline lookup yields CDR1 SGHAT and CDR2 FQNNGV. Deletions cut 1 base from V and 2 bases from J, with 6 bases between. CDR3 sequence: CASSLALTYEQYF. CDR3 sequence (DNA): TGTGCCAGCAGCTTAGCTCTTACCTACGAGCAGTACTTC.

V gene TRBV2 combines with J gene TRBJ2-5; D is possibly TRBD1 (6 bases). The CDR3 runs 15 residues. Per germline, CDR1 SNHLY and CDR2 FYNNEI. Trimming removed 5 bases from V and 5 bases from J, with 18 bases in between. Here the CDR3 DNA reads TGTGCCAGCAGTCTCCTAGGACAGCCTCGGGAGACCCAGTACTTC. This encodes CASSLLGQPRETQYF.

V and J are TRBV5-5 and TRBJ2-7, with TRBD1 as a possible D gene (5 bases). CDR3 length: 12 amino acids. The germline V gene has CDR1 SGHKS and CDR2 YYEKEE (reference sequence). The ends were cut back, 4 bases at V and 7 bases at J, with 12 bases in the middle. The CDR3 protein is CASSVGVWEQYF. The CDR3 coding sequence is TGTGCCAGCAGCGTAGGGGTTTGGGAGCAGTACTTC.